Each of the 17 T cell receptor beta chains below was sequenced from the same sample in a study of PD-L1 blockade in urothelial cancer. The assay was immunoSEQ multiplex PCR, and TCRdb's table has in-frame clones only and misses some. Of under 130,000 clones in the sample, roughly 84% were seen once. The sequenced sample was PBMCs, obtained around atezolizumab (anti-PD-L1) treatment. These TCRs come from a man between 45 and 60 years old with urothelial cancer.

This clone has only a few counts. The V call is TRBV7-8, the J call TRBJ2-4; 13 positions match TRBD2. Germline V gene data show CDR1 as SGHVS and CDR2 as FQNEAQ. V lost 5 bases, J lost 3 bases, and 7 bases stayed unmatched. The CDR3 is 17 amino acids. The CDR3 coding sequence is TGTGCCAGCAGCGAGACTAGCGGGAGGAATTACAAAAACATTCAGTACTTC. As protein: CASSETSGRNYKNIQYF.

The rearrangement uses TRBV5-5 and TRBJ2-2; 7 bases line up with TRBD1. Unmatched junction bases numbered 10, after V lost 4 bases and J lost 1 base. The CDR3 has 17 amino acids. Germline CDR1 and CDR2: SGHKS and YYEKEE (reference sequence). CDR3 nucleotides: TGTGCCAGCAGCCATAATTTCAACAGGGGGAACACCGGGGAGCTGTTTTTT. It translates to CASSHNFNRGNTGELFF.

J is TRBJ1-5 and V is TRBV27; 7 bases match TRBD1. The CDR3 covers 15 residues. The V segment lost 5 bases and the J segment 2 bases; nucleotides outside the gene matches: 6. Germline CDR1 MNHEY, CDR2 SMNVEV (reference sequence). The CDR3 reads CASSPQGVGNQPQHF. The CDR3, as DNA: TGTGCCAGCAGTCCCCAGGGGGTGGGCAATCAGCCCCAGCATTTT.

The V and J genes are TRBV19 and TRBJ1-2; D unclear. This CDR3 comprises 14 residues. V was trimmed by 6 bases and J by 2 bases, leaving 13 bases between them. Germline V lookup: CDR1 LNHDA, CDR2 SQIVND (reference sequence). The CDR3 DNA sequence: TGTGCCAGTAGAACTGGGCCCCTCAACTATGGCTACACCTTC. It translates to CASRTGPLNYGYTF.

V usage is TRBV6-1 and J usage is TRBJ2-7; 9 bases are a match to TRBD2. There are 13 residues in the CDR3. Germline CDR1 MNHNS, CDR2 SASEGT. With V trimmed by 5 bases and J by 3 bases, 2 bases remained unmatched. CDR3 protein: CASSFSGSYEQYF. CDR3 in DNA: TGTGCCAGCAGTTTTAGCGGGAGCTACGAGCAGTACTTC.

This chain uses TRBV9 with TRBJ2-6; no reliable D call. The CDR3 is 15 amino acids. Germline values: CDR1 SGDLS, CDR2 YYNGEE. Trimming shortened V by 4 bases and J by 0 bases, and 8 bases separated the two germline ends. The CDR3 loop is CASSIPGSGANVLTF. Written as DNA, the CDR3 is TGTGCCAGCAGCATTCCCGGCTCTGGGGCCAACGTCCTGACTTTC. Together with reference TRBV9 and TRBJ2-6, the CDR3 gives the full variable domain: DSGVTQTPKHLITATGQRVTLRCSPRSGDLSVYWYQQSLDQGLQFLIQYYNGEERAKGNILERFSAQQFPDLHSELNLSSLELGDSALYFCASSIPGSGANVLTFGAGSRLTVL.

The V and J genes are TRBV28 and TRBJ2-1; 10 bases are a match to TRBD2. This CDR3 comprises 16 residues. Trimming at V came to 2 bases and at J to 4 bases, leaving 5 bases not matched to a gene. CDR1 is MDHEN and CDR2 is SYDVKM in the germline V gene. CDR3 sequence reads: CASSLGWTSGYNEQFF. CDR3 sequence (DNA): TGTGCCAGCAGTTTAGGATGGACTAGCGGTTACAATGAGCAGTTCTTC. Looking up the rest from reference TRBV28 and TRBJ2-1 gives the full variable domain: DVKVTQSSRYLVKRTGEKVFLECVQDMDHENMFWYRQDPGLGLRLIYFSYDVKMKEKGDIPEGYSVSREKKERFSLILESASTNQTSMYLCASSLGWTSGYNEQFFGPGTRLTVL.

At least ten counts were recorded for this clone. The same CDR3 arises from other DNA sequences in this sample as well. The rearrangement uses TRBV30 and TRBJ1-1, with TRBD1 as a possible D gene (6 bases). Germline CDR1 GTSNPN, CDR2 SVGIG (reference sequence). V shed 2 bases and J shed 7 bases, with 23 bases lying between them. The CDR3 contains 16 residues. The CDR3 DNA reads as TGTGCCTGGAGTCTACCCCGGGGACACCGAACAAATGAAGCTTTCTTT. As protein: CAWSLPRGHRTNEAFF.

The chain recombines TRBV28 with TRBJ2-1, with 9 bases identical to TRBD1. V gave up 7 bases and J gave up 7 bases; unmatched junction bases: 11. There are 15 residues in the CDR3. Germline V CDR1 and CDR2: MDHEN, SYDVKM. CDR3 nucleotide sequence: TGTGCCAGCACCACCGGACAGGGGCCTGGAAATGAGCAGTTCTTC. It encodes CASTTGQGPGNEQFF. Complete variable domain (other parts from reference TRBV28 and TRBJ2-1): DVKVTQSSRYLVKRTGEKVFLECVQDMDHENMFWYRQDPGLGLRLIYFSYDVKMKEKGDIPEGYSVSREKKERFSLILESASTNQTSMYLCASTTGQGPGNEQFFGPGTRLTVL.

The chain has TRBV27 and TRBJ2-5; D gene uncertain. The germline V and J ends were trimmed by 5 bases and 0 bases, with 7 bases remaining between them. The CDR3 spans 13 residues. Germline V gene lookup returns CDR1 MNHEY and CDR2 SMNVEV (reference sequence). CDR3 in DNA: TGTGCCAGCAGTAGACGGGACCAAGAGACCCAGTACTTC. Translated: CASSRRDQETQYF.

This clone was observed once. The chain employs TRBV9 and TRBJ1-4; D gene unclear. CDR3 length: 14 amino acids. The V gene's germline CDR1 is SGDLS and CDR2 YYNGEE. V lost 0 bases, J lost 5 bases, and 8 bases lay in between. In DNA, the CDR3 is TGTGCCAGCAGCGTAGGTCAGAGGAATGAAAAACTGTTTTTT. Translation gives CASSVGQRNEKLFF.

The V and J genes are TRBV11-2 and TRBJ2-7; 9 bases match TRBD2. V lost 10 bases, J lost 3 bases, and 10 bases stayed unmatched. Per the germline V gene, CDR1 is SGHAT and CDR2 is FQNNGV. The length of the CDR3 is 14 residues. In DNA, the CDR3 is TGTGCCACCGCCCCGGGTAGCGGGAGCTACGAGCAGTACTTC. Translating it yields CATAPGSGSYEQYF.

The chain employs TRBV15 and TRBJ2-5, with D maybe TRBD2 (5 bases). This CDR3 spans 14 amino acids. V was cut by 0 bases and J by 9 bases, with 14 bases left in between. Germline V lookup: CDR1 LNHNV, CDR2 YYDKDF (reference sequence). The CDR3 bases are TGTGCCACCAGCAGAGATCTGAGGGCTCAGGCCCAGTACTTC. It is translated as CATSRDLRAQAQYF.

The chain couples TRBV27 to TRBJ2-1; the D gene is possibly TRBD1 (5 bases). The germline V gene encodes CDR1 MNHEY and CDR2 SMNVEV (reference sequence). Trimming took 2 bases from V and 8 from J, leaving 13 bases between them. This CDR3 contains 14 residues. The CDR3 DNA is TGTGCCAGCAGTTTACGAGACTGGGGCGATGAGCAGTTCTTC. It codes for CASSLRDWGDEQFF.

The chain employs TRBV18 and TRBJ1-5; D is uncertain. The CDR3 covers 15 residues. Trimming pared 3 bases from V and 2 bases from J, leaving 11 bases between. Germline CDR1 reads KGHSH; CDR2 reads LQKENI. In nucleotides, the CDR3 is TGTGCCAGCTCACCCCAAGGCGGTGGCAATCAGCCCCAGCATTTT. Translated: CASSPQGGGNQPQHF. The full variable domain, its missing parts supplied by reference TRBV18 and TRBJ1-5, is NAGVMQNPRHLVRRRGQEARLRCSPMKGHSHVYWYRQLPEEGLKFMVYLQKENIIDESGMPKERFSAEFPKEGPSILRIQQVVRGDSAAYFCASSPQGGGNQPQHFGDGTRLSIL.

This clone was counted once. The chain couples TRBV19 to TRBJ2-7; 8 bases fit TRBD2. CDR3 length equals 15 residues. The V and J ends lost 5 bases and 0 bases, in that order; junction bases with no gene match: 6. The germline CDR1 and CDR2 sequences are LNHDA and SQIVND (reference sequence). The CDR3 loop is CASSSAGASSYEQYF. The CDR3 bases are TGTGCCAGTAGTTCAGCGGGAGCCAGCTCCTACGAGCAGTACTTC.

The CDR3 loop reads CASITSTGGNGELFF. The CDR3 DNA follows: TGTGCCAGCATTACCAGTACAGGGGGGAACGGGGAGCTGTTTTTT. The V call is TRBV2, the J call TRBJ2-2; 8 positions agree with TRBD1. J was trimmed by 7 bases and V by 7 bases; bases with no gene match: 11. Germline V gives CDR1 SNHLY, CDR2 FYNNEI. This CDR3 is 15 amino acids long.